The rows below give T cell receptor beta chains drawn from one sample of a study of T cell responses to AZD1222 COVID-19 vaccine. The method was immunoSEQ multiplex PCR; TCRdb's version includes in-frame clones alone and lacks a portion of them. The sample has approximately 68,000 clones, more than 75% seen once. Sequenced here: peripheral blood, sampled 28 days after the second dose of the MenACWY control vaccine. Every receptor here comes from an adult who received the MenACWY meningococcal vaccine as a control. The CDR3 runs from the conserved cysteine through the conserved F or W. The D gene is left open where the match is weak. Size values are once, few and many counts, or a class for expanded clones, and some rows have none.

J gene: TRBJ1-5; V gene: TRBV12-3/TRBV12-4; clone size: NA; D gene: NA; CDR3 DNA: TGTGCCAGCAGGGAGGGGGGCAATCAGCCCCAGCATTTT; CDR3 protein: CASREGGNQPQHF
J gene: TRBJ1-2; V gene: TRBV19; clone size: NA; D gene: NA; CDR3 DNA: TGTGCCAGTAGTCCAAGACAGAGTGGCGGCTACACCTTC; CDR3 protein: CASSPRQSGGYTF
J gene: TRBJ1-3; V gene: TRBV7-3; clone size: NA; D gene: TRBD1; CDR3 DNA: TGTGCCAGCAGCCGGACAGGGGACTCTGGAAACACCATATATTTT; CDR3 protein: CASSRTGDSGNTIYF
J gene: TRBJ2-7; V gene: TRBV6-2/TRBV6-3; clone size: NA; D gene: TRBD1; CDR3 DNA: TGTGCCAGCAGTTACCCCGTGGGACAGGCCAGAGACGAGCAGTACTTC; CDR3 protein: CASSYPVGQARDEQYF
J gene: TRBJ1-1; V gene: TRBV2; clone size: NA; D gene: NA; CDR3 DNA: TGTGCCAGCAACCCGGCCAACACTGAAGCTTTCTTT; CDR3 protein: CASNPANTEAFF
J gene: TRBJ1-2; V gene: TRBV28; clone size: NA; D gene: TRBD1; CDR3 DNA: TGTGCCAGCAGTCTCACAGGGGGCCCATACTATGGCTACACCTTC; CDR3 protein: CASSLTGGPYYGYTF
J gene: TRBJ1-4; V gene: TRBV11-2; clone size: NA; D gene: NA; CDR3 DNA: TGTGCCAGCAGCCTTGGGGCGGGGGCCGGTGGAAAACTGTTTTTT; CDR3 protein: CASSLGAGAGGKLFF
J gene: TRBJ1-2; V gene: TRBV7-9; clone size: once; D gene: NA; CDR3 DNA: TGTGCCAGCAGCTCCGGACAGCCAACGGATGGCTACACCTTC; CDR3 protein: CASSSGQPTDGYTF
J gene: TRBJ2-7; V gene: TRBV2; clone size: NA; D gene: NA; CDR3 DNA: TGTGCCAGCAGGGCTAGCTTCGAGCAGTACTTC; CDR3 protein: CASRASFEQYF
J gene: TRBJ1-2; V gene: TRBV5-1; clone size: NA; D gene: NA; CDR3 DNA: TGCGCCAGCAGCTTTCAGACCGCGGGCTATGGCTACACCTTC; CDR3 protein: CASSFQTAGYGYTF
J gene: TRBJ1-5; V gene: TRBV6-5; clone size: NA; D gene: TRBD1; CDR3 DNA: TGTGCCAGCTCAACTACAGGGGGTGGTCAGCCCCAGCATTTT; CDR3 protein: CASSTTGGGQPQHF
J gene: TRBJ1-1; V gene: TRBV19; clone size: NA; D gene: NA; CDR3 DNA: TGTGCCGGTACATGGGAAGCTTTCTTT; CDR3 protein: CAGTWEAFF
J gene: TRBJ1-4; V gene: TRBV28; clone size: NA; D gene: NA; CDR3 DNA: TGTGCCAGCAGGTCTCAGGGAGGGAATGAAAAACTGTTTTTT; CDR3 protein: CASRSQGGNEKLFF
J gene: TRBJ2-7; V gene: TRBV24-1; clone size: NA; D gene: TRBD1; CDR3 DNA: TGTGCCACCAGTGATCCGGGACAGAACTACGAGCAGTACTTC; CDR3 protein: CATSDPGQNYEQYF
J gene: TRBJ2-3; V gene: TRBV7-2; clone size: NA; D gene: TRBD1; CDR3 DNA: TGTGCCAGCAGCGGAGGGGGACAGGGGAATACGCAGTATTTT; CDR3 protein: CASSGGGQGNTQYF
J gene: TRBJ2-2; V gene: TRBV20-1; clone size: NA; D gene: TRBD2; CDR3 DNA: TGCAGTGCTAGTACTAGCGGGGGAGGGGGTACCGGGGAGCTGTTTTTT; CDR3 protein: CSASTSGGGGTGELFF
J gene: TRBJ2-1; V gene: TRBV6-5; clone size: NA; D gene: NA; CDR3 DNA: TGTGCCAGCAGTTACTCAGGCAACTCCTACAATGAGCAGTTCTTC; CDR3 protein: CASSYSGNSYNEQFF
J gene: TRBJ2-2; V gene: TRBV28; clone size: NA; D gene: TRBD2; CDR3 DNA: TGTGCCAGCAGTCCAGGACTAGCGGGAGGGCCCAAAGCCGGGGAGCTGTTTTTT; CDR3 protein: CASSPGLAGGPKAGELFF
J gene: TRBJ2-1; V gene: TRBV6-5; clone size: NA; D gene: TRBD2; CDR3 DNA: TGTGCCAGCAGCTCTACTAGCGGGGGGGAAGTTGAGCAGTTCTTC; CDR3 protein: CASSSTSGGEVEQFF
J gene: TRBJ1-1; V gene: TRBV10-3; clone size: NA; D gene: TRBD1; CDR3 DNA: TGTGCCATCAGTGCCTCGGGACAGGGGATGGAGAACACTGAAGCTTTCTTT; CDR3 protein: CAISASGQGMENTEAFF
J gene: TRBJ1-1; V gene: TRBV19; clone size: NA; D gene: NA; CDR3 DNA: TGTGCCAGTAGGACTGTTGGGGGCACTGAAGCTTTCTTT; CDR3 protein: CASRTVGGTEAFF
J gene: TRBJ2-3; V gene: TRBV7-2; clone size: NA; D gene: NA; CDR3 DNA: TGTGCCAGCAGCCTAGGCTGGATAAGCACAGATACGCAGTATTTT; CDR3 protein: CASSLGWISTDTQYF
J gene: TRBJ2-7; V gene: TRBV6-5; clone size: NA; D gene: TRBD2; CDR3 DNA: TGTGCCAGCAGTTACCTAGCTAGCGGGAACTACGAGCAGTACTTC; CDR3 protein: CASSYLASGNYEQYF
J gene: TRBJ2-7; V gene: TRBV10-2; clone size: once; D gene: NA; CDR3 DNA: TGCGCCAGCAGTGAGGAATGGGGCGGCGAGCAGTACTTC; CDR3 protein: CASSEEWGGEQYF
J gene: TRBJ2-5; V gene: TRBV19; clone size: NA; D gene: TRBD1; CDR3 DNA: TGTGCCAGTAGTCGACGGGGACAGGGTCGGGAGACCCAGTACTTC; CDR3 protein: CASSRRGQGRETQYF
J gene: TRBJ2-5; V gene: TRBV5-6; clone size: once; D gene: NA; CDR3 DNA: TGTGCCAGCAGCGACCAGTCAGGGGTCCAAGAGACCCAGTACTTC; CDR3 protein: CASSDQSGVQETQYF
J gene: TRBJ1-2; V gene: TRBV18; clone size: NA; D gene: NA; CDR3 DNA: TGTGCCAGCTCACCGGAGGCGGGGATCTATGGCTACACCTTC; CDR3 protein: CASSPEAGIYGYTF
J gene: TRBJ1-2; V gene: TRBV6-5; clone size: NA; D gene: NA; CDR3 DNA: TGTGCCAGCAGTACCCTCCGGGGGGTGGGCTATGGCTACACCTTC; CDR3 protein: CASSTLRGVGYGYTF
J gene: TRBJ1-4; V gene: TRBV15; clone size: NA; D gene: NA; CDR3 DNA: TGTGCCACCGTTCGGGGGGTCGGTGAAAAACTGTTTTTT; CDR3 protein: CATVRGVGEKLFF
J gene: TRBJ1-1; V gene: TRBV15; clone size: NA; D gene: TRBD1; CDR3 DNA: TGTGCCACCAAGGTGGGACAGCCGAACACTGAAGCTTTCTTT; CDR3 protein: CATKVGQPNTEAFF
J gene: TRBJ1-4; V gene: TRBV28; clone size: NA; D gene: TRBD1; CDR3 DNA: TGTGCCAGCAGTTTGGGGACAGGGAGGGACGAAAAACTGTTTTTT; CDR3 protein: CASSLGTGRDEKLFF
J gene: TRBJ2-3; V gene: TRBV5-1; clone size: NA; D gene: NA; CDR3 DNA: TGCGCCAGCAGCTTGCTAGGGACCACAGATACGCAGTATTTT; CDR3 protein: CASSLLGTTDTQYF
J gene: TRBJ2-1; V gene: TRBV11-3; clone size: NA; D gene: NA; CDR3 DNA: TGTGCCAGCAGCTTAGGGAGGGTAGGTGAGCAGTTCTTC; CDR3 protein: CASSLGRVGEQFF
J gene: TRBJ2-7; V gene: TRBV7-2; clone size: few; D gene: TRBD2; CDR3 DNA: TGTGCCAGCAGCTTAGCGGGAGGGATCTACGAGCAGTACTTC; CDR3 protein: CASSLAGGIYEQYF
J gene: TRBJ1-2; V gene: TRBV6-5; clone size: NA; D gene: TRBD1; CDR3 DNA: TGTGCCAGCAGGCTGGGACAGACTAACTATGGCTACACCTTC; CDR3 protein: CASRLGQTNYGYTF
J gene: TRBJ2-7; V gene: TRBV30; clone size: NA; D gene: NA; CDR3 DNA: TGTGCCTGGAGCGTCCGGGACTGGCAGTACTTC; CDR3 protein: CAWSVRDWQYF
J gene: TRBJ2-3; V gene: TRBV12-5; clone size: once; D gene: TRBD1; CDR3 DNA: TGTGCTAGTGGTTTGGGGACAGGGCCCACAGATACGCAGTATTTT; CDR3 protein: CASGLGTGPTDTQYF
J gene: TRBJ1-3; V gene: TRBV5-1; clone size: NA; D gene: NA; CDR3 DNA: TGCGCCAGCAGCCTTCTACAGGCGAGCTCTGGAAACACCATATATTTT; CDR3 protein: CASSLLQASSGNTIYF
J gene: TRBJ2-7; V gene: TRBV6-6; clone size: NA; D gene: NA; CDR3 DNA: TGTGCCAGCGCCCGGGACGGGAGAAACGAGCAGTACTTC; CDR3 protein: CASARDGRNEQYF
J gene: TRBJ2-2; V gene: TRBV6-4; clone size: NA; D gene: NA; CDR3 DNA: TGTGCCAGCAGTGTAAGACACCTGGGCGCCGGGGAGCTGTTTTTT; CDR3 protein: CASSVRHLGAGELFF
J gene: TRBJ1-1; V gene: TRBV30; clone size: NA; D gene: NA; CDR3 DNA: TGTGCCTGGGCAGGGGCCCAGGGGACTGAAGCTTTCTTT; CDR3 protein: CAWAGAQGTEAFF
J gene: TRBJ1-1; V gene: TRBV19; clone size: NA; D gene: NA; CDR3 DNA: TGTGCCAGTAGTATTTTTGGGAGGCAAGCTTTCTTT; CDR3 protein: CASSIFGRQAFF
J gene: TRBJ2-2; V gene: TRBV12-3/TRBV12-4; clone size: NA; D gene: NA; CDR3 DNA: TGTGCCAGCAGTTTAGCGGCCGGGGAGCTGTTTTTT; CDR3 protein: CASSLAAGELFF
J gene: TRBJ1-4; V gene: TRBV18; clone size: NA; D gene: NA; CDR3 DNA: TGTGCCAGCTCACCAGAGAACACAGGGAAACTGTTTTTT; CDR3 protein: CASSPENTGKLFF
J gene: TRBJ1-5; V gene: TRBV10-3; clone size: NA; D gene: NA; CDR3 DNA: TGTGCCATCAGTGGGGGGGTAGGGCAGCCCCAGCATTTT; CDR3 protein: CAISGGVGQPQHF
J gene: TRBJ1-1; V gene: TRBV3-1/TRBV3-2; clone size: NA; D gene: NA; CDR3 DNA: TGTGCCAGCAGCACTACAGGGAACACTGAAGCTTTCTTT; CDR3 protein: CASSTTGNTEAFF
J gene: TRBJ1-5; V gene: TRBV7-2; clone size: NA; D gene: NA; CDR3 DNA: TGTGCCAGCAGCTTTTGGGGAAGCCAAAATCAGCCCCAGCATTTT; CDR3 protein: CASSFWGSQNQPQHF
J gene: TRBJ2-2; V gene: TRBV19; clone size: NA; D gene: NA; CDR3 DNA: TGTGCCAGTAACCCCGGGACGGTCACCGGGGAGCTGTTTTTT; CDR3 protein: CASNPGTVTGELFF